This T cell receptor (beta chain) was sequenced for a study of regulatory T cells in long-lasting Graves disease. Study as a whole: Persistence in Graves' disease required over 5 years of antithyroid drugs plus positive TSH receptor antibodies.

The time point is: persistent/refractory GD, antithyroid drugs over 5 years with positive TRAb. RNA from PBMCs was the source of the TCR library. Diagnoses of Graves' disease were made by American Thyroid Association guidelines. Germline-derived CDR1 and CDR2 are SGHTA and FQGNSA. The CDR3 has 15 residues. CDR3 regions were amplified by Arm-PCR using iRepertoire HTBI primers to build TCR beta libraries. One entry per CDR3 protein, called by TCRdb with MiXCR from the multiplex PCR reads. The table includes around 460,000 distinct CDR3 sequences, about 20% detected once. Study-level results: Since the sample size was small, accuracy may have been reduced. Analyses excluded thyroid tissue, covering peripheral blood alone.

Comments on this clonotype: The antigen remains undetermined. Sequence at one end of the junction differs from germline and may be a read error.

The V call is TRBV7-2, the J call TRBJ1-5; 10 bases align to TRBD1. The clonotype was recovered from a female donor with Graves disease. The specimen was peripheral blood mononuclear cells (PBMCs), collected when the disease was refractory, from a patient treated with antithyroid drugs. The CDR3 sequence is CASSLVTGGKQPQHF. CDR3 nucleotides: TGTGCCAGCAGCTTAGTGACAGGGGGCAAGCAGCCCCAGCATTTT.